This TCR beta chain is drawn from a study of identical twins. The study's findings and limits: Among out-of-frame alpha sequences shared by twins, low generation probability occurred in excess.

Concerning this clonotype itself: The target antigen is unknown.

The authors used template switching to add a universal primer site and gave cDNA unique molecular identifiers. TCRdb recomputed calls from the 5' RACE reads with MiXCR, one row per CDR3 protein. The data hold around 680,000 distinct CDR3 sequences, with 8.6% observed a single time. The CDR3 covers 14 residues. The same data also contributed to another study, on yellow fever vaccine responses in identical twins. In that study: Each twin's T cell response to the vaccine was reported to look partly convergent and partly personalized.

The chain combines TRBV12-1 with TRBJ2-1; the tabulated D call, TRBD2, remains unverified against the DNA. TRBV12-1 is described as a pseudogene. Sequenced: PBMCs. This clonotype was obtained from a woman aged 18 to 35 in good health. CDR3: CASSFVARRGEQFF. In DNA form, the CDR3 reads TGTGCCAGCAGCTTTGTGGCTCGGAGGGGTGAGCAGTTCTTC.